These 29 T cell receptor beta chains share one sample of origin, sequenced in a study of cytomegalovirus exposure and HLA in healthy donors. Use of 60 Vbeta and 13 Jbeta primers characterized the PCR. The data were produced by immunoSEQ multiplex PCR, yet TCRdb's version contains in-frame clones alone and is incomplete. The sample has 150,000 to 200,000 clones; almost 80% are singletons. The sequenced sample was PBMCs. These receptors were collected from a man aged 40-49 years in good health and CMV-seropositive.

The rearrangement joins TRBV28 to TRBJ1-1, with TRBD1 as a possible D gene (5 bases). This CDR3 has 14 residues. Germline CDR1 MDHEN, CDR2 SYDVKM. V was cut by 5 bases and J by 1 base, with 11 bases left in between. Here the CDR3 reads CASSGGGANTEAFF. In DNA, the CDR3 is TGTGCCAGCAGTGGGGGGGGTGCGAACACTGAAGCTTTCTTT.

The chain recombines TRBV14 with TRBJ2-3; 9 bases fit TRBD2. The V gene end was trimmed by 4 bases and the J gene end by 5 bases; junction bases not matched to a gene: 7. This CDR3 spans 15 amino acids. Germline values: CDR1 SGHDN, CDR2 FVKESK. The CDR3 bases are TGTGCCAGCAGCCCTTGGACTAGCGCGGGAGATACGCAGTATTTT. This codes for CASSPWTSAGDTQYF.

The chain is built from TRBV5-1 and TRBJ2-5; 7 nucleotides line up with TRBD1. V lost 6 bases, J lost 5 bases, and 16 bases stayed unmatched. Germline V gene sequence: CDR1 SGHRS, CDR2 YFSETQ. The CDR3 is 16 amino acids. DNA for the CDR3: TGCGCCAGCACCCCCGCCAATCCGGACAGGCCCGAGACCCAGTACTTC. It translates to CASTPANPDRPETQYF.

The gene calls are TRBV7-3 and TRBJ2-6; 7 nucleotides align to TRBD2. V dropped 0 bases and J dropped 2; count of bases not matched to a gene: 1. The CDR3 totals 16 residues. CDR1 and CDR2 (germline): SGHTA, FQGTGA. CDR3 sequence (DNA): TGTGCCAGCAGCTTAACGGCGGGGGCTGGGGCCAACGTCCTGACTTTC. Its translation: CASSLTAGAGANVLTF.

The chain couples TRBV5-1 to TRBJ2-1; 7 bases line up with TRBD1. This CDR3 is 15 amino acids long. CDR1 SGHRS and CDR2 YFSETQ come from the germline V gene. The junction had 11 bases not matched to a gene; V was cut back by 5 bases and J by 6 bases. The CDR3 coding sequence is TGCGCCAGCAGAGAGACAGGGAATGAGGGCAATGAGCAGTTCTTC. As protein: CASRETGNEGNEQFF.

V is TRBV5-1 and J is TRBJ2-7; TRBD2 agrees at 7 bases. From germline, CDR1 is SGHRS and CDR2 YFSETQ. CDR3 length: 14 residues. After removal of 1 base from V and 4 bases from J, the junction contained 5 bases not matched to a gene. DNA of the CDR3: TGCGCCAGCAGCTTGTTTGGGAGGGAGTACGAGCAGTACTTC. Residues: CASSLFGREYEQYF.

This clone was observed a single time. This sequence joins TRBV28 and TRBJ2-1, with 9 bases lining up with TRBD2. CDR3 length: 15 amino acids. Unmatched junction bases numbered 13, after V lost 7 bases and J lost 9 bases. Germline assignment: CDR1 MDHEN and CDR2 SYDVKM. The CDR3 DNA is TGTGCCAGCACCCACCCCGCGGGAGGGCCTCGTGAGCAGTTCTTC. Its translation is CASTHPAGGPREQFF.

The genes are TRBV4-2 and TRBJ2-7; a possible D gene is TRBD1 (5 bases). Trimming shortened V by 0 bases and J by 5 bases, and 11 bases separated the two germline ends. CDR1 LGHNA and CDR2 YNFKEQ come from the germline V gene. The CDR3 consists of 14 residues. The CDR3 DNA reads TGTGCCAGCAGCCAAGAAAGCCAGGGCAACGAGCAGTACTTC. Residues: CASSQESQGNEQYF.

This clone has a single count. The chain combines TRBV9 with TRBJ2-1; D perhaps matches TRBD2 (6 bases). CDR3 length: 14 amino acids. V lost 1 base to trimming and J lost 7 bases, with 12 bases between them. The germline gives CDR1 SGDLS, CDR2 YYNGEE. The CDR3 nucleotides read TGTGCCAGCAGCGTAACCGGGAGTTTTAATGAGCAGTTCTTC. Residues: CASSVTGSFNEQFF.

In the case of this clone: The junction departs from germline at one end; a sequencing error may be responsible. The CDR3 loop is CASNMGQVNEKLFF. The CDR3 DNA sequence: TGTGCCAGCAACATGGGACAGGTTAATGAAAAGCTGTTTTTT. The V and J genes are TRBV28 and TRBJ1-4, with TRBD1 identical over 8 bases. The length of the CDR3 is 14 residues. Germline V gene sequence: CDR1 MDHEN, CDR2 SYDVKM.

Turning to this clone: Other DNA sequences in the same sample also yield this CDR3. This rearrangement joins TRBV5-1 to TRBJ1-1, with TRBD1 as a possible D gene (5 bases). The V gene's germline CDR1 is SGHRS and CDR2 YFSETQ. This CDR3 spans 13 amino acids. V was clipped by 4 bases and J by 3 bases, with 10 bases between them. The CDR3 DNA is TGCGCCAGCAGCCCTACGGGGGACACTGAAGCTTTCTTT. It encodes CASSPTGDTEAFF. Together with reference TRBV5-1 and TRBJ1-1, the CDR3 gives the full variable domain: KAGVTQTPRYLIKTRGQQVTLSCSPISGHRSVSWYQQTPGQGLQFLFEYFSETQRNKGNFPGRFSGRQFSNSRSEMNVSTLELGDSALYLCASSPTGDTEAFFGQGTRLTVV.

This clone was observed a few times. The gene calls are TRBV28 and TRBJ2-3; the match to TRBD1 covers 8 bases. V was pared by 1 base and J by 6 bases, with 9 bases of the junction left unmatched. CDR1 and CDR2 (germline): MDHEN, SYDVKM. The CDR3 covers 16 residues. DNA of the CDR3: TGTGCCAGCAGTTTATTTGGAGCAGGGGGCCTTGATACGCAGTATTTT. It specifies CASSLFGAGGLDTQYF.

V is TRBV5-1 and J is TRBJ2-3; 9 bases match TRBD2. With 4 bases clipped from V and 0 bases from J, the junction kept 3 bases outside the gene matches. The CDR3 is made up of 15 amino acids. In germline, CDR1 is SGHRS, CDR2 YFSETQ. CDR3 region: CASSLREGSTDTQYF. The DNA for the CDR3 is TGCGCCAGCAGCCTGCGGGAGGGGAGCACAGATACGCAGTATTTT.

This clone appeared a single time. CDR3 residues: CASSSPRTGGREKLFF. The CDR3 DNA reads as TGTGCCAGCAGTTCCCCAAGGACAGGGGGAAGGGAAAAACTGTTTTTT. V usage is TRBV28 and J usage is TRBJ1-4; TRBD1 aligns across 10 bases. The V segment lost 4 bases and the J segment 8 bases; nucleotides outside the gene matches: 10. The CDR3 length is 16 residues. From germline, CDR1 is MDHEN and CDR2 SYDVKM.

In this sample, this clone turned up a few times. This chain links TRBV4-2 with TRBJ1-5; D remains ambiguous. Trimming stripped 0 bases from V and 3 bases from J, with 9 bases between. This CDR3 has 15 amino acids. Germline-derived CDR1 and CDR2 are LGHNA and YNFKEQ. DNA for the CDR3: TGTGCCAGCAGCCAAGATTTACTGAACAATCAGCCCCAGCATTTT. Amino acid sequence: CASSQDLLNNQPQHF.

This clone occurred a few times. The J gene is TRBJ1-5, the V gene TRBV28, with 10 bases fitting TRBD1. The CDR3 consists of 14 residues. Germline CDR1 reads MDHEN; CDR2 reads SYDVKM. V dropped 8 bases and J dropped 5; count of bases not matched to a gene: 6. This CDR3 is CASQGQGSYQPQHF. Here the CDR3 DNA reads TGTGCCAGCCAGGGACAGGGGAGTTATCAGCCCCAGCATTTT.

This chain connects TRBV5-4 to TRBJ2-6; D is unresolved. Trimming stripped 3 bases from V and 0 bases from J, with 7 bases between. Germline V gene lookup returns CDR1 SGHNT and CDR2 YYREEE (reference sequence). The CDR3 consists of 15 residues. The CDR3 bases are TGTGCCAGCAGCTCTGACATCTCTGGGGCCAACGTCCTGACTTTC. Protein sequence: CASSSDISGANVLTF.

The V gene is TRBV4-2, the J gene TRBJ2-5; a weak D match, TRBD2 (6 bases). Germline CDR1 and CDR2: LGHNA and YNFKEQ. V dropped 1 base and J dropped 5 bases, with 11 bases sitting between them. The CDR3 spans 14 residues. The CDR3 nucleotides are TGTGCCAGCAGCCAAGCGGGAGTAGATGAGACCCAGTACTTC. Amino acid sequence: CASSQAGVDETQYF.

This clone has just a few counts. This sequence joins TRBV9 and TRBJ1-2; tentative D call: TRBD1 (5 bases). This CDR3 spans 15 amino acids. V dropped 5 bases and J dropped 5 bases, with 19 bases sitting between them. CDR1 and CDR2 (germline): SGDLS, YYNGEE. The CDR3 sequence is CASRKRVGGEYGYTF. DNA for the CDR3: TGTGCCAGCAGAAAAAGGGTCGGGGGGGAATATGGCTACACCTTC.

The V call is TRBV6-6, the J call TRBJ2-1; maybe TRBD2 (6 bases). The length of the CDR3 is 14 residues. From germline, CDR1 is MNHNY and CDR2 SVGAGI (reference sequence). The ends were cut back, 6 bases at V and 2 bases at J, with 11 bases in the middle. DNA for the CDR3: TGTGCCAGCAGCCTTAGCGGCGCCTACAATGAGCAGTTCTTC. This translates into CASSLSGAYNEQFF.

This clone turned up a few times. The chain employs TRBV7-9 and TRBJ1-1, with D perhaps matching TRBD1 (6 bases). V was cut by 5 bases and J by 2 bases, with 18 bases left in between. Germline V CDR1 and CDR2: SEHNR, FQNEAQ (reference sequence). There are 16 residues in the CDR3. CDR3 amino acids: CASSLKPGQRNTEAFF. The CDR3 DNA reads TGTGCCAGCAGCCTAAAACCGGGACAACGCAACACTGAAGCTTTCTTT.

This chain joins TRBV9 and TRBJ2-5; no firm D call. Germline CDR1 SGDLS, CDR2 YYNGEE. The CDR3 consists of 14 residues. The V gene lost 0 bases and the J gene lost 0 bases, with 6 bases spanning the gap. CDR3: CASSVGAHQETQYF. Written as DNA, the CDR3 is TGTGCCAGCAGCGTAGGAGCACACCAAGAGACCCAGTACTTC.

This clone was counted only a few times. The chain links TRBV7-9 to TRBJ2-1, with 8 bases lining up with TRBD1. This CDR3 has 15 residues. Germline V CDR1 and CDR2: SEHNR, FQNEAQ (reference sequence). The trim removed 5 bases at V and 6 bases at J, leaving 9 bases unmatched. CDR3 loop: CASSPVDRGFNEQFF. The CDR3 bases are TGTGCCAGCAGCCCCGTCGACAGGGGTTTCAATGAGCAGTTCTTC.

V and J are TRBV19 and TRBJ2-3; no reliable D call. Trimming took 1 base from V and 6 from J, leaving 11 bases between them. Per the germline V gene, CDR1 is LNHDA and CDR2 is SQIVND (reference sequence). This CDR3 is 14 amino acids long. Written as DNA, the CDR3 is TGTGCCAGTAGTATAGCATCTAGTGCGGATACGCAGTATTTT. Translation: CASSIASSADTQYF.

V is TRBV5-1 and J is TRBJ2-1, with D possibly being TRBD2 (6 bases). V shed 4 bases and J shed 3 bases, with 14 bases lying between them. The CDR3 consists of 15 residues. The germline gives CDR1 SGHRS, CDR2 YFSETQ. CDR3 bases: TGCGCCAGCAGCCCGGGAAGCGGGTTCTACAATGAGCAGTTCTTC. Amino acids: CASSPGSGFYNEQFF. The full variable domain, with the rest looked up from reference TRBV5-1 and TRBJ2-1, is KAGVTQTPRYLIKTRGQQVTLSCSPISGHRSVSWYQQTPGQGLQFLFEYFSETQRNKGNFPGRFSGRQFSNSRSEMNVSTLELGDSALYLCASSPGSGFYNEQFFGPGTRLTVL.

This clone was observed a few times. The rearrangement joins TRBV6-5 to TRBJ2-5; 11 positions match TRBD2. Germline V lookup: CDR1 MNHEY, CDR2 SVGAGI. Trimming at V came to 6 bases and at J to 5 bases, leaving 5 bases not matched to a gene. This CDR3 spans 14 amino acids. The CDR3 protein is CASSPRLAGETQYF. CDR3 nucleotide sequence: TGTGCCAGCAGCCCCCGACTAGCGGGGGAGACCCAGTACTTC.

This clone was seen a single time. V usage is TRBV5-1 and J usage is TRBJ2-7, with a tentative D call TRBD2 (6 bases). Germline CDR1 reads SGHRS; CDR2 reads YFSETQ. The CDR3 has 15 amino acids. Trimming removed 2 bases from V and 2 bases from J, with 14 bases in between. The CDR3 sequence is CASSLRSGPPYEQYF. The CDR3 DNA is TGCGCCAGCAGCTTACGTAGCGGTCCCCCCTACGAGCAGTACTTC.

V and J are TRBV5-1 and TRBJ2-5, with no clear D. V lost 3 bases to trimming and J lost 4 bases, with 10 bases between them. Germline CDR1 and CDR2: SGHRS and YFSETQ. The CDR3 totals 13 residues. The CDR3 DNA reads as TGCGCCAGCAGCTATGACACACCAGAGACCCAGTACTTC. Its translation is CASSYDTPETQYF.

This clone has a single count. The chain combines TRBV19 with TRBJ2-7, with D hard to call. This CDR3 spans 12 amino acids. In germline, CDR1 is LNHDA, CDR2 SQIVND (reference sequence). V dropped 4 bases and J dropped 2 bases, with 6 bases sitting between them. The CDR3 loop reads CASSNTAYEQYF. The CDR3 region has the DNA TGTGCCAGTAGTAATACGGCCTACGAGCAGTACTTC.